The rows below give T cell receptor beta chains drawn from one sample of a study of shared clonotypes between healthy human individuals. Profiling relied on immunoSEQ multiplex PCR, and the TCRdb table lists in-frame clones only, not all of them. The sample has around 2,000,000 clones; about 95% are singletons. What was sequenced was naive CD8+ T cells sorted from blood. The receptors derive from a man between 18 and 35 years old in good health. The CDR3 runs from the conserved cysteine through the conserved F or W. The D gene is left open where the match is weak. Clone size is stated in some rows and not others, as once, few, many or a class when expanded.

size	V	J	D	length	CDR3	DNA
.	TRBV10-2	TRBJ2-3	TRBD2	17	CASSESTSGRFTDTQYF	TGCGCCAGCAGTGAGTCAACTAGCGGGAGGTTCACAGATACGCAGTATTTT
.	TRBV2	TRBJ2-2	.	14	CASSAKGATGELFF	TGTGCCAGCAGTGCTAAGGGTGCTACCGGGGAGCTGTTTTTT
.	TRBV30	TRBJ2-7	.	13	CAWSILDSYEQYF	TGTGCCTGGAGCATACTAGATTCCTACGAGCAGTACTTC
.	TRBV27	TRBJ1-4	.	15	CASTRQSEGDEKLFF	TGTGCCAGCACCCGACAGTCAGAGGGAGATGAAAAACTGTTTTTT
.	TRBV14	TRBJ1-2	.	14	CASSQDQDYYGYTF	TGTGCCAGCAGCCAAGATCAGGACTACTATGGCTACACCTTC
.	TRBV5-4	TRBJ1-5	.	12	CASSSAGQPQHF	TGTGCCAGCAGCTCGGCAGGTCAGCCCCAGCATTTT
.	TRBV30	TRBJ2-1	.	12	CALHGARDEQFF	TGTGCCTTACACGGGGCTCGGGATGAGCAGTTCTTC
.	TRBV27	TRBJ2-1	TRBD2	15	CASSPVSGGSNEQFF	TGTGCCAGCTCTCCCGTATCGGGGGGAAGCAATGAGCAGTTCTTC
.	TRBV4-3	TRBJ2-1	TRBD1	15	CASSQADRGGNEQFF	TGCGCCAGCAGCCAAGCGGACAGGGGTGGGAATGAGCAGTTCTTC
.	TRBV6-6	TRBJ2-7	.	14	CASSPQSFDYEQYF	TGTGCCAGCAGCCCCCAAAGCTTTGACTACGAGCAGTACTTC
.	TRBV9	TRBJ1-5	.	11	CASGLSQPQHF	TGTGCCAGCGGTTTGTCTCAGCCCCAGCATTTT
.	TRBV7-2	TRBJ2-6	TRBD2	18	CASSLESSGGMLGNVLTF	TGTGCCAGCAGCTTAGAATCCAGCGGGGGAATGTTAGGCAACGTCCTGACTTTC
.	TRBV27	TRBJ2-1	.	16	CASSPGWGNLNNEQFF	TGTGCCAGCAGTCCCGGATGGGGGAACCTGAACAATGAGCAGTTCTTC
.	TRBV30	TRBJ2-5	TRBD2	16	CAWSVITSGRGETQYF	TGTGCCTGGAGTGTAATCACTAGCGGGAGGGGGGAGACCCAGTACTTC
.	TRBV30	TRBJ1-6	TRBD1	14	CAQGQENYNSPLHF	TGTGCCCAAGGACAGGAAAACTATAATTCACCCCTCCACTTT
.	TRBV11-2	TRBJ2-7	.	15	CASTFNSRGTYEQYF	TGTGCCAGCACCTTTAACTCCCGGGGGACCTACGAGCAGTACTTC
.	TRBV28	TRBJ1-2	.	14	CASRPHGSADGYTF	TGTGCCAGCAGGCCTCACGGATCAGCGGATGGCTACACCTTC
.	TRBV12-2	TRBJ2-2	.	15	CASRSYKANTGELFF	TGTGCAAGTCGCTCCTATAAGGCGAACACCGGGGAGCTGTTTTTT
once	TRBV7-9	TRBJ1-4	.	15	CASSLTISTNEKLFF	TGTGCCAGCAGCTTAACGATATCAACTAATGAAAAACTGTTTTTT
.	TRBV7-8	TRBJ1-4	TRBD1	17	CASSSWEGGAGSEKLFF	TGTGCCAGCAGCTCTTGGGAAGGGGGCGCGGGAAGTGAAAAACTGTTTTTT
once	TRBV10-3	TRBJ1-3	TRBD1	18	CAISESGQGVGIGNTIYF	TGTGCCATCAGTGAGTCGGGACAGGGAGTTGGTATTGGAAACACCATATATTTT
once	TRBV7-9	TRBJ2-1	.	11	CASSFLDEQFF	TGTGCCAGCAGCTTCTTAGATGAGCAGTTCTTC
.	TRBV30	TRBJ1-4	.	14	CAWSLEVTNEKLFF	TGTGCCTGGAGTCTCGAAGTCACTAATGAAAAACTGTTTTTT
.	TRBV7-8	TRBJ2-5	.	14	CASSLNPTGETQYF	TGTGCCAGCAGCTTAAATCCAACGGGGGAGACCCAGTACTTC
.	TRBV19	TRBJ2-1	TRBD2	13	CASKGLAGNEQFF	TGTGCCAGTAAAGGACTAGCCGGGAATGAGCAGTTCTTC
.	TRBV4-1	TRBJ1-1	.	13	CASSNPGWGEAFF	TGCGCCAGCAGCAACCCCGGGTGGGGTGAAGCTTTCTTT
.	TRBV4-1	TRBJ2-3	.	16	CASSQEGGLGTDTQYF	TGCGCCAGCAGCCAAGAAGGGGGGCTCGGCACAGATACGCAGTATTTT
once	TRBV2	TRBJ2-3	.	14	CAITDREGTDTQYF	TGTGCCATTACAGACAGGGAGGGAACAGATACGCAGTATTTT
.	TRBV27	TRBJ1-5	.	16	CASRPGTSLSNQPQHF	TGTGCCAGCAGACCCGGGACAAGCCTTAGCAATCAGCCCCAGCATTTT
once	TRBV27	TRBJ2-2	.	12	CASSLGHGELFF	TGTGCCAGCAGTTTAGGGCACGGGGAGCTGTTTTTT
.	TRBV5-6	TRBJ1-1	TRBD1	14	CASNPGTGIAEAFF	TGTGCCAGCAATCCCGGGACAGGGATCGCTGAAGCTTTCTTT
.	TRBV27	TRBJ2-5	TRBD2	13	CASSWGGQETQYF	TGTGCCAGCAGCTGGGGGGGACAAGAGACCCAGTACTTC
.	TRBV9	TRBJ1-5	.	15	CASSAPPDINQPQHF	TGTGCCAGCAGCGCCCCCCCGGACATCAATCAGCCCCAGCATTTT
.	TRBV4-1	TRBJ2-2	TRBD2	16	CASSQEVAGVAGELFF	TGCGCCAGCAGCCAAGAGGTCGCGGGAGTAGCCGGGGAGCTGTTTTTT
once	TRBV7-2	TRBJ2-7	TRBD1	15	CASSSWTGAPYEQYF	TGTGCCAGCAGCTCTTGGACAGGGGCTCCCTACGAGCAGTACTTC
.	TRBV5-6	TRBJ2-1	TRBD2	15	CASSQTSGVNNEQFF	TGTGCCAGCAGCCAGACTAGCGGGGTGAACAATGAGCAGTTCTTC
.	TRBV13	TRBJ2-5	TRBD2	14	CASSFTGGQETQYF	TGTGCCAGCAGCTTCACGGGGGGGCAGGAGACCCAGTACTTC
.	TRBV7-2	TRBJ2-7	.	13	CASSFSAGYEQYF	TGTGCCAGCAGCTTTAGCGCAGGGTACGAGCAGTACTTC
.	TRBV20-1	TRBJ2-1	TRBD2	11	CSASGGGEQFF	TGCAGTGCTAGCGGCGGGGGTGAGCAGTTCTTC
.	TRBV27	TRBJ2-1	TRBD2	14	CASKGLAGYNEQFF	TGTGCCAGCAAGGGACTAGCGGGGTACAATGAGCAGTTCTTC
.	TRBV5-6	TRBJ2-7	.	15	CASSLLPGDNYEQYF	TGTGCCAGCAGCTTGTTACCAGGGGATAACTACGAGCAGTACTTC
.	TRBV9	TRBJ2-7	.	12	CASSGGGNEQYF	TGTGCCAGCAGCGGGGGAGGTAACGAGCAGTACTTC
.	TRBV27	TRBJ1-1	.	15	CASKVTGLPYTEAFF	TGTGCCAGCAAAGTTACAGGGCTTCCGTACACTGAAGCTTTCTTT
.	TRBV5-4	TRBJ1-2	TRBD1	15	CASSLGTGANYGYTF	TGTGCCAGCAGCTTGGGGACAGGGGCTAACTATGGCTACACCTTC
.	TRBV27	TRBJ2-2	TRBD1	18	CATFRINRDRGLTGELFF	TGTGCCACCTTCCGAATTAACCGGGACAGGGGGCTCACCGGGGAGCTGTTTTTT
.	TRBV2	TRBJ2-7	.	13	CASSDYGDYEQYF	TGTGCCAGCAGTGATTACGGAGACTACGAGCAGTACTTC
.	TRBV28	TRBJ1-1	.	15	CASSSQGSGTTEAFF	TGTGCCAGCAGTTCACAGGGTTCTGGGACCACTGAAGCTTTCTTT
.	TRBV10-2	TRBJ2-3	.	12	CASSAGTDTQYF	TGCGCCAGCAGTGCGGGCACAGATACGCAGTATTTT
.	TRBV7-9	TRBJ2-7	TRBD2	16	CASSHPPSGSSYEQYF	TGTGCCAGCAGCCATCCCCCTAGCGGGAGCTCCTACGAGCAGTACTTC
.	TRBV4-1	TRBJ2-7	TRBD2	18	CASSQTGLAGASSYEQYF	TGCGCCAGCAGCCAAACGGGACTAGCGGGCGCGAGCTCCTACGAGCAGTACTTC
.	TRBV6-1	TRBJ2-7	TRBD1	14	CASTETGGSYEQYF	TGTGCCAGCACCGAAACAGGGGGTTCCTACGAGCAGTACTTC